One sample yielded the 11 T cell receptor beta chains listed below, sequenced in a study of memory CD4+ T cells and cytomegalovirus serostatus. The table came from immunoSEQ multiplex PCR; TCRdb's copy has only in-frame clones and leaves some out. The table includes around 25,000 clones, more than 75% detected once. Single viable CD3+CD4+CD8-CD45RO+ cells were sorted as the memory CD4+ T cells. Specimen: memory CD4+ T cells from blood. These receptors originate from an adult in good health and CMV-seronegative.

This chain joins TRBV4-3 and TRBJ1-3; D is ambiguous. Germline V lookup: CDR1 LGHNA, CDR2 YSLEER. The CDR3 sequence is 18 residues long. Trimming left V 3 bases short and J 0 bases short, with 18 bases between. CDR3 amino acids: CASSQSAVTRISGNTIYF. The CDR3 DNA reads as TGCGCCAGCAGCCAGTCAGCGGTAACACGAATCTCTGGAAACACCATATATTTT.

This rearrangement joins TRBV10-1 to TRBJ1-1, with D perhaps TRBD1 (5 bases). Germline CDR1 is WNHNN and CDR2 is SYGVQD (reference sequence). V lost 5 bases, J lost 7 bases, and 17 bases lay in between. The CDR3 has 14 amino acids. CDR3 nucleotides: TGCGCCAGCAGTCCAGTGAGACAGACCTATGAAGCTTTCTTT. Amino acids: CASSPVRQTYEAFF.

J is TRBJ1-1 and V is TRBV19, with D unresolved. V lost 3 bases and J lost 0, with 11 bases in between. Per germline, CDR1 LNHDA and CDR2 SQIVND (reference sequence). The CDR3 contains 15 residues. For the CDR3, the DNA is TGTGCCAGTAGTATTGGGCGCATCATGAACACTGAAGCTTTCTTT. Protein: CASSIGRIMNTEAFF.

The V gene is TRBV6-5, the J gene TRBJ2-1; 12 nucleotides line up with TRBD2. The CDR3 is made up of 15 amino acids. Germline V gene sequence: CDR1 MNHEY, CDR2 SVGAGI. Germline trimming cut 2 bases from V and 9 bases from J; bases unmatched to any gene: 5. DNA for the CDR3: TGTGCCAGCAGTTACCCGACTAGCGGGAGAGTTGAGCAGTTCTTC. It is translated as CASSYPTSGRVEQFF.

The chain uses TRBV7-9 and TRBJ1-1; no definite D call. The CDR3 sequence is 13 residues long. CDR1 is SEHNR and CDR2 is FQNEAQ in the germline V gene (reference sequence). Deletions cut 4 bases from V and 8 bases from J, with 14 bases between. The CDR3 loop is CASSSKRVGEAFF. The DNA for the CDR3 is TGTGCCAGCAGCTCGAAGAGAGTAGGGGAAGCTTTCTTT.

The genes are TRBV20-1 and TRBJ1-2; D ambiguous. V lost 3 bases and J lost 13, with 6 bases in between. Germline CDR1 is DFQATT and CDR2 is SNEGSKA (reference sequence). The CDR3 extends over 8 amino acids. Written as DNA, the CDR3 is TGCAGTGCTAGCTATGCCACCTTC. Its translation: CSASYATF.

The gene calls are TRBV28 and TRBJ1-2; D unclear. V was pared by 5 bases and J by 5 bases, with 6 bases between. The germline gives CDR1 MDHEN, CDR2 SYDVKM. This CDR3 is built from 11 residues. This CDR3 reads CASSRNYGYTF. CDR3 nucleotide sequence: TGTGCCAGCAGTCGCAATTATGGCTACACCTTC.

This chain links TRBV6-5 with TRBJ2-7; D perhaps matches TRBD2 (5 bases). The CDR3 is 15 amino acids. Germline-derived CDR1 and CDR2 are MNHEY and SVGAGI. Trimming pared 0 bases from V and 0 bases from J, leaving 9 bases between. Written as DNA, the CDR3 is TGTGCCAGCAGTTACTCGGCAGGACTCTCCTACGAGCAGTACTTC. The encoded protein is CASSYSAGLSYEQYF.

Only a few counts were recorded for this clone. The rearrangement joins TRBV18 to TRBJ1-2; D not resolved. Germline V gene data show CDR1 as KGHSH and CDR2 as LQKENI. Trimming pared 4 bases from V and 4 bases from J, leaving 7 bases between. The CDR3 spans 12 residues. CDR3 coding DNA: TGTGCCAGCTCACAAGACATCTATGGCTACACCTTC. This encodes CASSQDIYGYTF. The whole variable domain, filled in from reference TRBV18 and TRBJ1-2, reads NAGVMQNPRHLVRRRGQEARLRCSPMKGHSHVYWYRQLPEEGLKFMVYLQKENIIDESGMPKERFSAEFPKEGPSILRIQQVVRGDSAAYFCASSQDIYGYTFGSGTRLTVV.

The chain has TRBV11-2 and TRBJ2-1; D unclear. The V end was cut by 0 bases, the J end by 9 bases, with 9 bases between. The CDR3 is made up of 13 amino acids. Germline CDR1 SGHAT, CDR2 FQNNGV. The CDR3 reads CASSLDNYREQFF. Here the CDR3 DNA reads TGTGCCAGCAGCTTAGATAACTACCGTGAGCAGTTCTTC.

The gene calls are TRBV29-1 and TRBJ2-7; D tentatively fits TRBD1 or TRBD2 (5 bases each). The CDR3 loop spans 12 amino acids. Germline V gene lookup returns CDR1 SQVTM and CDR2 ANQGSEA. Trimming cost V 6 bases and J 1 base, with 10 bases left between them. CDR3 in amino acids: CSVGTDSYEQYF. CDR3 nucleotides: TGCAGCGTGGGGACGGATTCCTACGAGCAGTACTTC.